The clone carrying this T cell receptor beta chain was observed a handful of times. The antigen is not known. Sample treatment: oral pan-JAK inhibitor, 5-10 mg twice daily. Lesional scalp punch biopsies and peripheral blood were collected from alopecia areata patients. PBMCs, the starting material, were the source of sorted CD4+ and CD8+ T cells. The data originate from a study of CD8+ T cells in alopecia areata. Whole-study results and caveats: Affected lesional scalp, above all in alopecia totalis/universalis, was more clonal than normal scalp.

The CDR3 length is 15 residues. The germline V gene encodes CDR1 MNHEY and CDR2 SVGAGI. V dropped 5 bases and J dropped 5; count of bases not matched to a gene: 7. Extraction and reverse transcription of RNA yielded cDNA as the sequencing template. TCRdb's copy holds only in-frame clones and misses some; the assay was immunoSEQ multiplex PCR. The repertoire holds about 200,000 clones, with 64% as singletons. This receptor was obtained from a human donor with alopecia areata. The rearrangement joins TRBV6-5 to TRBJ2-1, with TRBD1 identical over 9 bases. This specimen consisted of CD4+ T cells sorted from blood, obtained at week 4, from a patient treated with tofacitinib. As DNA, the CDR3 is TGTGCCAGCAGTACATTCGGGACAGGGAACAATGAGCAGTTCTTC. It translates to CASSTFGTGNNEQFF.